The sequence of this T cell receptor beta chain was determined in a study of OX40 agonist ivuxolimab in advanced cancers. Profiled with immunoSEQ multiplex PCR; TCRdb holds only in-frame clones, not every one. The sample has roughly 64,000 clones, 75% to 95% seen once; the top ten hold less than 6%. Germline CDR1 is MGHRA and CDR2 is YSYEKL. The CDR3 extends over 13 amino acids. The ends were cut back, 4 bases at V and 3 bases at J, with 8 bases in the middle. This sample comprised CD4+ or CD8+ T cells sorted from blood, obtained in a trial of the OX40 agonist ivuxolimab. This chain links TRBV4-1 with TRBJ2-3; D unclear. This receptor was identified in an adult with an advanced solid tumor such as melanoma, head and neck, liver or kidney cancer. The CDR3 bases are TGCGCCAGCAGCCTTCAGGATACAGATACGCAGTATTTT. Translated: CASSLQDTDTQYF.